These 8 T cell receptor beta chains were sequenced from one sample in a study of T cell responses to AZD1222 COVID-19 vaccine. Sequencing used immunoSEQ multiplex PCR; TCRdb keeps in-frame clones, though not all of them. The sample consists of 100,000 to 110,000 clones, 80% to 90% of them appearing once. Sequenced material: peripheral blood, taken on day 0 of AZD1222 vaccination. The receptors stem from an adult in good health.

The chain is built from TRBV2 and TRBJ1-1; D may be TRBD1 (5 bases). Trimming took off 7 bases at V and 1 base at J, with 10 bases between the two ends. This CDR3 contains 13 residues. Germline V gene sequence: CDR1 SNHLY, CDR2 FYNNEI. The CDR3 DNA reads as TGTGCCAGCAAGTTCCAGGGGAACACTGAAGCTTTCTTT. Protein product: CASKFQGNTEAFF.

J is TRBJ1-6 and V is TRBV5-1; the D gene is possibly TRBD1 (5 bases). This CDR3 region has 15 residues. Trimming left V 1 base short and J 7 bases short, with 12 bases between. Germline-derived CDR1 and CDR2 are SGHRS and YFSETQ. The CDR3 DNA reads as TGCGCCAGCAGCTTGTCGGGGGAGGGGAATTCACCCCTCCACTTT. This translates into CASSLSGEGNSPLHF. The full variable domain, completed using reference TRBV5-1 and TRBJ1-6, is KAGVTQTPRYLIKTRGQQVTLSCSPISGHRSVSWYQQTPGQGLQFLFEYFSETQRNKGNFPGRFSGRQFSNSRSEMNVSTLELGDSALYLCASSLSGEGNSPLHFGNGTRLTVT.

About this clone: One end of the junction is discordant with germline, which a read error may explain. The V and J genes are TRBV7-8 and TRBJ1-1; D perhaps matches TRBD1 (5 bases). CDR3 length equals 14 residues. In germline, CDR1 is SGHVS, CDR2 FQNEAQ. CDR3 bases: TGTGCCAGCAGCCTAGCTGGGGGGAACACTGAAGCTTTCTTT. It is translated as CASSLAGGNTEAFF.

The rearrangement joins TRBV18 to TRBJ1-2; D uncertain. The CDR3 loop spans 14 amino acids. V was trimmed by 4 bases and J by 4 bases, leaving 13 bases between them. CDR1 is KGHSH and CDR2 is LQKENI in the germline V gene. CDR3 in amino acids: CASSLWTDSYGYTF. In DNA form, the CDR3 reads TGTGCCAGCTCACTCTGGACGGACTCCTATGGCTACACCTTC.

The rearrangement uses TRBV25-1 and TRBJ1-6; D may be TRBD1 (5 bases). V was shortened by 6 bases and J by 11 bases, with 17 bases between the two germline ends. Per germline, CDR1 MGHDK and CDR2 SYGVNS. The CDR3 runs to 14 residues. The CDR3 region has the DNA TGTGCCAGCAGGACACAGGCGGCGGGGGCACCCCTCCACTTT. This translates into CASRTQAAGAPLHF.

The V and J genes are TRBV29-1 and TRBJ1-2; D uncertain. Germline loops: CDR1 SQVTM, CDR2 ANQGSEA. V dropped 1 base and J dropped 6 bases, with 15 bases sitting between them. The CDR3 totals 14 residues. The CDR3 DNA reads TGCAGCGTTGAAGTCCCTCCGGGCCTCAATGGCTACACCTTC. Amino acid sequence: CSVEVPPGLNGYTF.

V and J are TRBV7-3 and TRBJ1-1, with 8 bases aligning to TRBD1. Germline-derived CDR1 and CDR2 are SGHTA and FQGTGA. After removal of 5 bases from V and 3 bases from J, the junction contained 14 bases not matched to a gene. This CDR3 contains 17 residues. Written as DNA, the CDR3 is TGTGCCAGCAGCCCACGGCCCCCGGACAGGGTGGACACTGAAGCTTTCTTT. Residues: CASSPRPPDRVDTEAFF. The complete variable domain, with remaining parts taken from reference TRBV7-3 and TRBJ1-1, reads GAGVSQTPSNKVTEKGKYVELRCDPISGHTALYWYRQSLGQGPEFLIYFQGTGAADDSGLPNDRFFAVRPEGSVSTLKIQRTERGDSAVYLCASSPRPPDRVDTEAFFGQGTRLTVV.

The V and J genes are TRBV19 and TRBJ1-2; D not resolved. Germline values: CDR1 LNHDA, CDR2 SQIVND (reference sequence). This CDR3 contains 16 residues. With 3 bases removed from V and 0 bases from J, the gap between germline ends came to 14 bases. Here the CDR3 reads CASSILGPEANYGYTF. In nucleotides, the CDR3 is TGTGCCAGTAGTATCCTAGGACCGGAAGCTAACTATGGCTACACCTTC.